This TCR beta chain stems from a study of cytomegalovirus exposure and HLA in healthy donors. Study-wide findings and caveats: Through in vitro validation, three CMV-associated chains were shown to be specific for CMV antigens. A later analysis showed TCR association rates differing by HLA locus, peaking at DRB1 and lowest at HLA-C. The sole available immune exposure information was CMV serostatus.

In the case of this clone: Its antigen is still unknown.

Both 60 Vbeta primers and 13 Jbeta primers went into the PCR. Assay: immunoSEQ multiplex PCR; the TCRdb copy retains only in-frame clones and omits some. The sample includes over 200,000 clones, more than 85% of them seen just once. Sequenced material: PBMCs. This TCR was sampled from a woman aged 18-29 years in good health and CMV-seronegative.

Written as DNA, the CDR3 is TGTGCCAGCATTCAGAATTCCTACGAGCAGTACTTC. This gives the protein CASIQNSYEQYF. The chain combines TRBV6-1 with TRBJ2-7, with D unresolved. This CDR3 comprises 12 residues. V lost 7 bases and J lost 1, with 8 bases in between. Germline V gene sequence: CDR1 MNHNS, CDR2 SASEGT.